The 31 T cell receptor beta chains reported below all come from one sample, sequenced in a study of T cell responses to AZD1222 COVID-19 vaccine. Produced via immunoSEQ multiplex PCR; TCRdb's table is partial and in-frame only. This table holds roughly 87,000 clones, approximately 91% found once. The input for sequencing was peripheral blood, taken 28 days after the second AZD1222 dose. Receptors were obtained from an adult who received the AZD1222 COVID-19 vaccine.

The chain couples TRBV20-1 to TRBJ1-6; D is unresolved. Germline CDR1 and CDR2: DFQATT and SNEGSKA (reference sequence). Trimming stripped 4 bases from V and 8 bases from J, with 6 bases between. The CDR3 length is 11 residues. DNA of the CDR3: TGCAGTGCTACTGGGGATTCACCCCTCCACTTT. As protein: CSATGDSPLHF.

The chain's CDR3 is CASGDSSGNTIYF. The CDR3 coding sequence is TGTGCCAGCGGGGACAGCTCTGGAAACACCATATATTTT. V is TRBV2 and J is TRBJ1-3; 7 nucleotides line up with TRBD1. The CDR3 is 13 residues long. Germline V gene data show CDR1 as SNHLY and CDR2 as FYNNEI. The J segment lost 0 bases and the V segment lost 8 bases, leaving 1 base of the junction unmatched.

CDR3 sequence (DNA): TGTGCCAGCAGTCCTGGGACAGCCACTGAAGCTTTCTTT. This gives the protein CASSPGTATEAFF. The chain has TRBV12-3 or TRBV12-4 and TRBJ1-1; 7 bases line up with TRBD1. V trimming: 5 bases; J trimming: 4 bases; junction bases outside the gene matches: 4. The CDR3 contains 13 residues.

This clone was observed a few times. The V call is TRBV18, the J call TRBJ1-2; 8 nucleotides agree with TRBD1. The CDR3 covers 14 residues. Trimming removed 4 bases from V and 5 bases from J; junction bases left unmatched: 6. Per the germline V gene, CDR1 is KGHSH and CDR2 is LQKENI. The CDR3 nucleotides are TGTGCCAGCTCACAGGGACAGGTTAAGTATGGCTACACCTTC. This sequence encodes CASSQGQVKYGYTF. Complete variable domain (other parts from reference TRBV18 and TRBJ1-2): NAGVMQNPRHLVRRRGQEARLRCSPMKGHSHVYWYRQLPEEGLKFMVYLQKENIIDESGMPKERFSAEFPKEGPSILRIQQVVRGDSAAYFCASSQGQVKYGYTFGSGTRLTVV.

The chain couples TRBV7-9 to TRBJ1-2, with D unresolved. The V end was cut by 5 bases, the J end by 10 bases, with 17 bases between. The germline gives CDR1 SEHNR, CDR2 FQNEAQ (reference sequence). The CDR3 has 13 amino acids. Here the CDR3 reads CASSESITPYYTF. The CDR3 region has the DNA TGTGCCAGCAGCGAATCTATCACACCCTACTACACCTTC.

The chain uses TRBV6-5 and TRBJ1-1; no clear D. CDR1 is MNHEY and CDR2 is SVGAGI in the germline V gene. The CDR3 extends over 13 amino acids. V was pared by 8 bases and J by 1 base, with 11 bases between. The CDR3 DNA reads as TGTGCCAGCCGATTTCGGAGGAACACTGAAGCTTTCTTT. Translating it yields CASRFRRNTEAFF.

The rearrangement links TRBV20-1 to TRBJ1-2; D is uncertain. With 0 bases removed from V and 8 bases from J, the gap between germline ends came to 7 bases. Germline V lookup: CDR1 DFQATT, CDR2 SNEGSKA (reference sequence). This CDR3 comprises 11 residues. The CDR3 is CSARDAGGYTF. The CDR3 coding sequence is TGCAGTGCTAGAGATGCGGGCGGCTACACCTTC.

The chain joins TRBV18 to TRBJ1-1, with D possibly matching TRBD1 (5 bases). CDR1 and CDR2 (germline): KGHSH, LQKENI. Trimming took 4 bases from V and 1 from J, leaving 10 bases between them. The CDR3 totals 14 residues. The CDR3: CASSHDSKNTEAFF. CDR3 DNA sequence: TGTGCCAGCTCACATGACAGCAAGAACACTGAAGCTTTCTTT.

V and J are TRBV12-3 or TRBV12-4 and TRBJ1-2; D remains ambiguous. The CDR3 contains 11 residues. Between the trimmed V and J ends, which lost 5 bases and 5 bases, there was a span of 6 bases. Here the CDR3 DNA reads TGTGCCAGCAGTCGCCAATATGGCTACACCTTC. Its translation is CASSRQYGYTF.

The chain carries TRBV6-1 and TRBJ1-1, with 7 bases that match TRBD1. Germline trimming cut 5 bases from V and 6 bases from J; bases unmatched to any gene: 9. Germline loops: CDR1 MNHNS, CDR2 SASEGT. This CDR3 region has 14 residues. Here the CDR3 DNA reads TGTGCCAGCAGTCCAGAGACAGGGCTCGCTGAAGCTTTCTTT. This encodes CASSPETGLAEAFF.

The chain combines TRBV7-6 with TRBJ2-7; unclear D gene. The CDR3 contains 13 residues. In germline, CDR1 is SGHVS, CDR2 FNYEAQ. V lost 5 bases and J 7 bases, leaving 15 bases between the germline ends. CDR3 sequence: CASSPSVVFEQYF. CDR3 in DNA: TGTGCCAGCAGCCCTAGTGTTGTGTTTGAGCAGTACTTC.

The chain uses TRBV3-1 (or the pseudogene TRBV3-2) and TRBJ2-3; 10 bases are a match to TRBD1. CDR3 size: 21 residues. The V and J ends lost 0 bases and 1 base, in that order; junction bases with no gene match: 16. Germline V CDR1 and CDR2: LGHDT, YNNKEL (reference sequence). CDR3 coding DNA: TGTGCCAGCAGCCAAGATTTGTGGACAGGGGGGCCAATTTTTCGCACAGATACGCAGTATTTT. This translates into CASSQDLWTGGPIFRTDTQYF.

The chain employs TRBV7-2 and TRBJ1-6, with D possibly matching TRBD1 (5 bases). The V gene's germline CDR1 is SGHTA and CDR2 FQGNSA. This CDR3 is built from 14 residues. The V and J ends lost 5 bases and 13 bases respectively, with 18 bases between them. The CDR3 sequence is CASSTGPSLVPLHF. The CDR3 nucleotides read TGTGCCAGCAGCACGGGACCGAGCTTGGTCCCCCTCCACTTT.

This clone has a handful of counts. The chain carries TRBV19 and TRBJ1-4; TRBD1 aligns across 10 bases. The V segment lost 2 bases and the J segment 3 bases; nucleotides outside the gene matches: 6. CDR1 and CDR2 (germline): LNHDA, SQIVND (reference sequence). This CDR3 has 17 residues. CDR3 sequence (DNA): TGTGCCAGTAGTATACCGGGACAGGGGAGGGCTAATGAAAAACTGTTTTTT. Protein: CASSIPGQGRANEKLFF.

The V and J genes are TRBV28 and TRBJ2-7, with a possible D match to TRBD2 (6 bases). V gave up 5 bases and J gave up 3 bases, with 17 bases separating them. The germline CDR1 and CDR2 sequences are MDHEN and SYDVKM. There are 15 residues in the CDR3. CDR3 sequence (DNA): TGTGCCAGCAGTACACTAGCCTCCAGGGTCTACGAGCAGTACTTC. Its translation is CASSTLASRVYEQYF.

This rearrangement joins TRBV5-1 to TRBJ1-2; 7 bases align to TRBD1. The CDR3 covers 14 residues. Germline CDR1 SGHRS, CDR2 YFSETQ. The V gene end was trimmed by 5 bases and the J gene end by 2 bases; junction bases not matched to a gene: 6. In nucleotides, the CDR3 is TGCGCCAGCAGATGGGACAGCAACAACTATGGCTACACCTTC. Its translation: CASRWDSNNYGYTF.

On this clone: The sample carries other DNA sequences with the same CDR3. This rearrangement joins TRBV4-3 to TRBJ2-7, with TRBD1 matching 11 bases. The CDR3 runs to 16 residues. With 0 bases clipped from V and 4 bases from J, the junction kept 5 bases outside the gene matches. Germline V gene data show CDR1 as LGHNA and CDR2 as YSLEER. This CDR3 reads CASSQDTGQGAYEQYF. In nucleotides, the CDR3 is TGCGCCAGCAGCCAAGATACCGGACAGGGGGCTTACGAGCAGTACTTC.

J is TRBJ1-1 and V is TRBV9; D uncertain. This CDR3 contains 16 residues. V lost 4 bases to trimming and J lost 0 bases, with 16 bases between them. Germline CDR1 and CDR2: SGDLS and YYNGEE. The CDR3 sequence is CASSPQLTRMNTEAFF. Here the CDR3 DNA reads TGTGCCAGCAGCCCCCAATTAACACGAATGAACACTGAAGCTTTCTTT.

V and J are TRBV7-9 and TRBJ1-2; no reliable D call. Germline V gene data show CDR1 as SEHNR and CDR2 as FQNEAQ (reference sequence). V was cut by 1 base and J by 8 bases, with 17 bases left in between. The CDR3 contains 15 residues. The CDR3 nucleotides are TGTGCCAGCAGCTTAGGAATGAGGGCCCGTGAGGGCTACACCTTC. It yields the protein CASSLGMRAREGYTF.

The J gene is TRBJ1-2, the V gene TRBV30; a possible D gene is TRBD1 (6 bases). The V gene lost 4 bases and the J gene lost 5 bases, with 11 bases spanning the gap. The CDR3 runs to 12 residues. Germline CDR1 is GTSNPN and CDR2 is SVGIG (reference sequence). DNA for the CDR3: TGTGCCTGGACTTCAGGGGAATATGGCTACACCTTC. Amino acid sequence: CAWTSGEYGYTF.

The chain couples TRBV28 to TRBJ1-6; D uncertain. This CDR3 contains 14 residues. The V and J ends lost 7 bases and 15 bases respectively, with 22 bases between them. Germline lookup yields CDR1 MDHEN and CDR2 SYDVKM. The CDR3, as DNA: TGTGCCAGCACTCCCGGACGGCCCAATAGAGGCCTCCACTTT. It translates to CASTPGRPNRGLHF.

V usage is TRBV6-5 and J usage is TRBJ1-1; tentatively, D is TRBD1 (5 bases). Germline CDR1 is MNHEY and CDR2 is SVGAGI. V lost 5 bases to trimming and J lost 1 base, with 11 bases between them. This CDR3 is 14 amino acids long. CDR3 nucleotides: TGTGCCAGCAGTATTGGTGGGGGGAACACTGAAGCTTTCTTT. This gives the protein CASSIGGGNTEAFF.

In this sample, this clone turned up once. The genes are TRBV27 and TRBJ2-7, with 8 bases that match TRBD2. CDR1 is MNHEY and CDR2 is SMNVEV in the germline V gene (reference sequence). This CDR3 has 16 amino acids. With V trimmed by 6 bases and J by 4 bases, 14 bases remained unmatched. The chain's CDR3 is CASSYLHGGASYEQYF. CDR3 nucleotides: TGTGCCAGCAGCTACCTTCACGGGGGGGCCTCGTACGAGCAGTACTTC.

The V call is TRBV7-2, the J call TRBJ2-5, with a possible D match to TRBD2 (7 bases). Per germline, CDR1 SGHTA and CDR2 FQGNSA. This CDR3 is built from 14 residues. The V end was cut by 1 base, the J end by 7 bases, with 13 bases between. CDR3 coding DNA: TGTGCCAGCAGCTTAGATACAGGGAGGGCGACCCAGTACTTC. Translated: CASSLDTGRATQYF.

V is TRBV6-5 and J is TRBJ1-2; possible D gene TRBD1, 5 bases. The length of the CDR3 is 16 residues. The V gene's germline CDR1 is MNHEY and CDR2 SVGAGI. Trimming cost V 2 bases and J 4 bases, with 17 bases left between them. CDR3 nucleotides: TGTGCCAGCAGTTACGGTCCCAGTAGGGGTACCTATGGCTACACCTTC. Encoded protein: CASSYGPSRGTYGYTF.

The J gene is TRBJ2-1, the V gene TRBV6-4; D possibly uses TRBD1 or TRBD2 (6 bases each). Germline lookup yields CDR1 MRHNA and CDR2 SNTAGT. The CDR3 length is 14 residues. V was trimmed by 2 bases and J by 8 bases, leaving 13 bases between them. DNA of the CDR3: TGTGCCAGCAGTGACATGGGGGGCATGTATGAGCAGTTCTTC. Its protein product is CASSDMGGMYEQFF.

This chain joins TRBV27 and TRBJ2-3, with unresolved D. Germline lookup yields CDR1 MNHEY and CDR2 SMNVEV (reference sequence). This CDR3 region has 15 residues. V lost 5 bases and J 5 bases, leaving 17 bases between the germline ends. DNA for the CDR3: TGTGCCAGCAGTACAAAAAAACGGGCAGGAGATACGCAGTATTTT. Its protein product is CASSTKKRAGDTQYF.

This chain uses TRBV5-6 with TRBJ1-3, with TRBD1 as a possible D gene (5 bases). Germline CDR1 is SGHDT and CDR2 is YYEEEE. This CDR3 has 14 residues. V was trimmed by 2 bases and J by 1 base, leaving 7 bases between them. CDR3 sequence reads: CASSFDRSGNTIYF. Here the CDR3 DNA reads TGTGCCAGCAGCTTCGACAGATCTGGAAACACCATATATTTT.

The V gene is TRBV6-5, the J gene TRBJ1-1; a weak D match, TRBD1 (6 bases). Trimming pared 5 bases from V and 1 base from J, leaving 11 bases between. The CDR3 has 14 amino acids. Germline loops: CDR1 MNHEY, CDR2 SVGAGI. The CDR3 loop reads CASSRRQENTEAFF. CDR3 coding DNA: TGTGCCAGCAGTCGTCGACAGGAGAACACTGAAGCTTTCTTT.

The rearrangement uses TRBV7-9 and TRBJ2-7; a possible D gene is TRBD2 (6 bases). The CDR3 extends over 14 amino acids. Germline assignment: CDR1 SEHNR and CDR2 FQNEAQ (reference sequence). Deletions cut 8 bases from V and 0 bases from J, with 14 bases between. In DNA form, the CDR3 reads TGTGCCAGCCGAGGAGGGTTTTTCTCCTACGAGCAGTACTTC. Amino acids: CASRGGFFSYEQYF.

The chain combines TRBV7-8 with TRBJ1-2; TRBD1 is a possible D gene (6 bases). The CDR3 has 13 amino acids. Germline values: CDR1 SGHVS, CDR2 FQNEAQ. Trimming removed 5 bases from V and 8 bases from J, with 15 bases in between. Here the CDR3 reads CASSPRQARGYTF. The CDR3 coding sequence is TGTGCCAGCAGCCCTCGACAGGCACGGGGCTACACCTTC.